The 24 T cell receptor beta chains below were found in one sample sequenced in a study of T cell changes during pregnancy in multiple sclerosis. Method: immunoSEQ multiplex PCR; TCRdb's copy keeps in-frame clones and lacks some. Here the sample spans about 42,000 clones, 84% being singletons. This specimen consisted of CD4+ T cells from peripheral blood mononuclear cells, obtained before pregnancy. Source of these receptors: a female donor with multiple sclerosis, enrolled in a pregnancy study.

The genes are TRBV6-5 and TRBJ1-4, with D uncertain. Trimming removed 6 bases from V and 6 bases from J, with 11 bases in between. CDR3 length equals 13 residues. Germline loops: CDR1 MNHEY, CDR2 SVGAGI. CDR3 in DNA: TGTGCCAGCAGCCGAAATGGAGATGAAAAACTGTTTTTT. It codes for CASSRNGDEKLFF.

The chain is built from TRBV7-9 and TRBJ1-1; weak D call: TRBD1 (5 bases). CDR1 is SEHNR, CDR2 FQNEAQ, per germline (reference sequence). Trimming removed 5 bases at V and 0 bases at J, with 13 bases between. CDR3 length: 15 amino acids. The CDR3 region is CASSPVRAMNTEAFF. CDR3 bases: TGTGCCAGCAGCCCGGTCAGGGCTATGAACACTGAAGCTTTCTTT.

The chain links TRBV7-6 to TRBJ1-1; 10 nucleotides agree with TRBD1. The germline V gene has CDR1 SGHVS and CDR2 FNYEAQ. Trimming at V came to 4 bases and at J to 1 base, leaving 3 bases not matched to a gene. This CDR3 has 15 residues. The DNA for the CDR3 is TGTGCCAGCAGCTCCTGGACAGGGGGGAACACTGAAGCTTTCTTT. This translates into CASSSWTGGNTEAFF. The full variable domain, rest sourced from reference TRBV7-6 and TRBJ1-1, is GAGVSQSPRYKVTKRGQDVALRCDPISGHVSLYWYRQALGQGPEFLTYFNYEAQQDKSGLPNDRFSAERPEGSISTLTIQRTEQRDSAMYRCASSSWTGGNTEAFFGQGTRLTVV.

The CDR3 spells CASSLQLAGGTEQFF. CDR3 nucleotide sequence: TGCGCCAGCAGCTTGCAACTAGCGGGAGGGACTGAGCAGTTCTTC. The rearrangement uses TRBV5-1 and TRBJ2-1; 13 positions agree with TRBD2. The CDR3 runs 15 residues. J gave up 9 bases and V 1 base, and 4 bases lay outside the gene matches. Germline V gene data show CDR1 as SGHRS and CDR2 as YFSETQ.

Only one count was recorded for this clone. The CDR3 DNA follows: TGTGCCAGCTATAAGGTGACAGGGGGCGGCACCGGGGAGCTGTTTTTT. Amino acid sequence: CASYKVTGGGTGELFF. The gene calls are TRBV27 and TRBJ2-2; 10 bases match TRBD1. V trimming: 8 bases; J trimming: 4 bases; junction bases outside the gene matches: 10. Germline values: CDR1 MNHEY, CDR2 SMNVEV (reference sequence). This CDR3 contains 16 residues.

J is TRBJ1-2 and V is TRBV19, with 7 bases that match TRBD1. The CDR3 sequence is 17 residues long. The junction had 8 bases not matched to a gene; V was cut back by 0 bases and J by 1 base. Germline V gene lookup returns CDR1 LNHDA and CDR2 SQIVND (reference sequence). The CDR3 spells CASSIEGTAGFNYGYTF. CDR3 DNA sequence: TGTGCCAGTAGTATAGAAGGGACAGCTGGATTTAACTATGGCTACACCTTC.

The chain combines TRBV13 with TRBJ2-7; TRBD1 aligns across 8 bases. The CDR3 covers 13 residues. The trim removed 5 bases at V and 5 bases at J, leaving 5 bases unmatched. Germline CDR1 is PRHDT and CDR2 is FYEKMQ (reference sequence). CDR3 amino acids: CASSPRTGNEQYF. The CDR3 nucleotides are TGTGCCAGCAGCCCAAGGACAGGGAACGAGCAGTACTTC.

The CDR3 loop reads CASGRSFAETQYF. The CDR3 DNA is TGCGCCAGCGGGAGGAGTTTCGCAGAGACCCAGTACTTC. V is TRBV10-2 and J is TRBJ2-5, with D possibly matching TRBD2 (6 bases). The CDR3 length is 13 residues. CDR1 is WSHSY, CDR2 SAAADI, per germline. The germline V and J ends were trimmed by 8 bases and 4 bases, with 14 bases remaining between them.

In this sample, this clone turned up a few times. The chain carries TRBV11-2 and TRBJ2-5, with TRBD2 matching 7 bases. The CDR3 totals 12 residues. V lost 6 bases, J lost 4 bases, and 2 bases stayed unmatched. Germline loops: CDR1 SGHAT, CDR2 FQNNGV. The CDR3 reads CASRGRVETQYF. The CDR3 DNA follows: TGTGCCAGCAGGGGGAGGGTAGAGACCCAGTACTTC.

The chain combines TRBV9 with TRBJ1-3; D is unclear. This CDR3 is 19 amino acids long. V lost 0 bases and J 4 bases, leaving 23 bases between the germline ends. Per the germline V gene, CDR1 is SGDLS and CDR2 is YYNGEE. CDR3 protein: CASSVADGALKTSGNTIYF. CDR3 bases: TGTGCCAGCAGCGTAGCTGATGGAGCCCTAAAAACATCCGGAAACACCATATATTTT.

This clone was found a few times. CDR3 sequence (DNA): TGCAGCTTCTCGAGGGAGGCCGCTAGCACAGATACGCAGTATTTT. This codes for CSFSREAASTDTQYF. The V call is TRBV29-1, the J call TRBJ2-3; maybe TRBD2 (6 bases). This CDR3 comprises 15 residues. V lost 8 bases and J lost 0, with 18 bases in between. The V gene's germline CDR1 is SQVTM and CDR2 ANQGSEA.

There are a few counts of this clone. This CDR3 reads CASSVAQGSGYTF. In nucleotides, the CDR3 is TGTGCCAGCAGCGTAGCACAGGGGAGTGGCTACACCTTC. The chain has TRBV9 and TRBJ1-2; TRBD1 matches at 7 bases. The CDR3 totals 13 residues. Germline values: CDR1 SGDLS, CDR2 YYNGEE. Trimming at V came to 0 bases and at J to 7 bases, leaving 3 bases not matched to a gene.

J is TRBJ2-1 and V is TRBV6-5, with 8 bases aligning to TRBD1. Germline V gene lookup returns CDR1 MNHEY and CDR2 SVGAGI. Losses at the gene ends were 4 bases for V and 4 bases for J; bases not matched to a gene: 6. This CDR3 region has 15 residues. DNA of the CDR3: TGTGCCAGCAGTTCCCCGGGACAGGCGTACAATGAGCAGTTCTTC. It encodes CASSSPGQAYNEQFF.

This clone was seen only a few times. This chain uses TRBV7-2 with TRBJ1-5; D not resolved. V was cut by 5 bases and J by 7 bases, with 12 bases left in between. Germline V CDR1 and CDR2: SGHTA, FQGNSA. The CDR3 runs 13 residues. The CDR3 sequence is CASSREGLQPQHF. Here the CDR3 DNA reads TGTGCCAGCAGCAGGGAGGGTTTACAGCCCCAGCATTTT.

This chain links TRBV18 with TRBJ1-1; the match to TRBD1 covers 7 bases. There are 13 residues in the CDR3. CDR1 is KGHSH and CDR2 is LQKENI in the germline V gene. V was pared by 4 bases and J by 7 bases, with 6 bases of the junction left unmatched. CDR3 amino acids: CASSQGAGLEAFF. CDR3 DNA sequence: TGTGCCAGCTCACAGGGGGCAGGGCTTGAAGCTTTCTTT.

The V call is TRBV6-5, the J call TRBJ2-1; 11 bases map to TRBD2. The V gene's germline CDR1 is MNHEY and CDR2 SVGAGI. The CDR3 is 15 amino acids. V was pared by 5 bases and J by 6 bases, with 6 bases of the junction left unmatched. This CDR3 reads CASSQGTSGFNEQFF. CDR3 DNA: TGTGCCAGCAGTCAGGGGACTAGCGGCTTCAATGAGCAGTTCTTC.

V gene TRBV18 combines with J gene TRBJ2-7; 9 positions match TRBD2. Germline V gene lookup returns CDR1 KGHSH and CDR2 LQKENI. V shed 3 bases and J 4 bases; nucleotides not matched to a gene: 7. The CDR3 covers 15 residues. The CDR3: CASSPTASGEYEQYF. The CDR3 DNA sequence: TGTGCCAGCTCACCGACGGCTAGCGGGGAATACGAGCAGTACTTC.

This clone was detected a few times. The sample has other DNA sequences that encode this CDR3 too. This sequence joins TRBV18 and TRBJ1-2; 8 bases fit TRBD1. CDR3 length equals 14 residues. J gave up 8 bases and V 3 bases, and 8 bases lay outside the gene matches. Germline V gene lookup returns CDR1 KGHSH and CDR2 LQKENI. The CDR3: CASSPSGQGNGYTF. Here the CDR3 DNA reads TGTGCCAGCTCACCTAGCGGACAGGGTAACGGCTACACCTTC.

CDR3 nucleotides: TGTGCCAGTAGTTTGAGCGGGGGGGCCAATGAGCAGTTCTTC. It specifies CASSLSGGANEQFF. The chain recombines TRBV19 with TRBJ2-1; 10 bases map to TRBD2. Germline CDR1 LNHDA, CDR2 SQIVND (reference sequence). The length of the CDR3 is 14 residues. V shed 5 bases, J shed 6 bases, and the junction held 4 bases outside the gene matches.

The CDR3: CASSRDRAYYEQYF. The CDR3 coding sequence is TGTGCCAGCAGCCGGGACAGGGCCTACTACGAGCAGTACTTC. The chain recombines TRBV11-2 with TRBJ2-7; 9 bases map to TRBD1. The germline gives CDR1 SGHAT, CDR2 FQNNGV. Trimming removed 5 bases from V and 3 bases from J; junction bases left unmatched: 5. The CDR3 is 14 residues long.

This chain connects TRBV10-3 to TRBJ1-2; TRBD1 might be the D (6 bases). Germline values: CDR1 ENHRY, CDR2 SYGVKD. This CDR3 is built from 14 residues. With 7 bases removed from V and 7 bases from J, the gap between germline ends came to 19 bases. Here the CDR3 DNA reads TGTGCCATCAACCCAGGGGTGTCTTCTGCTGGCTACACCTTC. As protein: CAINPGVSSAGYTF.

This clone was counted once. The chain combines TRBV7-9 with TRBJ1-4; D call uncertain. Germline V lookup: CDR1 SEHNR, CDR2 FQNEAQ (reference sequence). This CDR3 contains 18 residues. The V end was cut by 2 bases, the J end by 0 bases, with 16 bases between. CDR3 nucleotides: TGTGCCAGCAGCTTATCCAGTCTCAAAAACGCAACTAATGAAAAACTGTTTTTT. Amino acids: CASSLSSLKNATNEKLFF.

The V gene is TRBV15, the J gene TRBJ1-5, with a possible D match to TRBD1 (6 bases). Germline assignment: CDR1 LNHNV and CDR2 YYDKDF (reference sequence). V was pared by 2 bases and J by 7 bases, with 21 bases between. The CDR3 has 17 residues. CDR3 bases: TGTGCCACCAGCAGACAAGGAGCGGGGGGCCCCGGGCAGCCCCAGCATTTT. Its protein product is CATSRQGAGGPGQPQHF.

The chain uses TRBV6-1 and TRBJ2-5, with a possible D match to TRBD2 (6 bases). Trimming took 5 bases from V and 2 from J, leaving 9 bases between them. Germline V gene data show CDR1 as MNHNS and CDR2 as SASEGT. The CDR3 contains 13 residues. The CDR3 loop is CASSLGLQETQYF. CDR3 bases: TGTGCCAGCAGTCTAGGACTACAAGAGACCCAGTACTTC.